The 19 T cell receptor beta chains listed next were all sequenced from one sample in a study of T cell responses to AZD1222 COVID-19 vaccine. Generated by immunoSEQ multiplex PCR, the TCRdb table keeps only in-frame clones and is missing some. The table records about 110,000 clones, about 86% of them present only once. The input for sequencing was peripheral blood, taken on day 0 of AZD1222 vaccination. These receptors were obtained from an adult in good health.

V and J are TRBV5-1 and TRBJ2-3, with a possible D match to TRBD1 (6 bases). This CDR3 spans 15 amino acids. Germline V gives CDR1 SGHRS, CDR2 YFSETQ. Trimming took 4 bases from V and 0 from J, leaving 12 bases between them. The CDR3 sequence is CASSLQGQSTDTQYF. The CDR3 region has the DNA TGCGCCAGCAGCCTTCAAGGACAGAGCACAGATACGCAGTATTTT.

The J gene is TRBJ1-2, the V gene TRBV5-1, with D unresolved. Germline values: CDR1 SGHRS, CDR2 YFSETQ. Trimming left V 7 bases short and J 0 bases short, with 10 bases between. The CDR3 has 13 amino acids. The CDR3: CASGESANYGYTF. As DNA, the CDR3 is TGCGCCAGCGGAGAGTCAGCTAACTATGGCTACACCTTC.

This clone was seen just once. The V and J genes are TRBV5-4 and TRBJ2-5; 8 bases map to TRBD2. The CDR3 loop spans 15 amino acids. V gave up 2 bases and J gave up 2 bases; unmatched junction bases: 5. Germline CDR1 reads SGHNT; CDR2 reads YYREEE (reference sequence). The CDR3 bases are TGTGCCAGCAGCTTTAGGCCTAGCGGGCAAGAGACCCAGTACTTC. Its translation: CASSFRPSGQETQYF.

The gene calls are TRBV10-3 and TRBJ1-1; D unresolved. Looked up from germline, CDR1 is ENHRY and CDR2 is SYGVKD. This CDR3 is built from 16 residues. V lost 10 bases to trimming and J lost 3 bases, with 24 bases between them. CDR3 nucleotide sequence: TGTGCCACCCTTCCACCGGTGGGCCTAAGGGACACTGAAGCTTTCTTT. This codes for CATLPPVGLRDTEAFF.

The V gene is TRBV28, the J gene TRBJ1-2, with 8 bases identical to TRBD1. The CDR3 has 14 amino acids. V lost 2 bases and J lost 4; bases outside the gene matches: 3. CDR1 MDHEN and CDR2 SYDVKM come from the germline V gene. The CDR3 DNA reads TGTGCCAGCAGTTTACAGGGGGCCGTCTATGGCTACACCTTC. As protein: CASSLQGAVYGYTF.

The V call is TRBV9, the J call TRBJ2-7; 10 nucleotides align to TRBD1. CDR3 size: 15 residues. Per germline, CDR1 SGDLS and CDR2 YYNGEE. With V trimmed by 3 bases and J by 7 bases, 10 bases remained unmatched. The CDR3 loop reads CASSARDRGSHEQYF. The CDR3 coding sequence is TGTGCCAGCAGCGCCCGGGACAGGGGATCTCATGAGCAGTACTTC. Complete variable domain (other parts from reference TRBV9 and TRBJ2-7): DSGVTQTPKHLITATGQRVTLRCSPRSGDLSVYWYQQSLDQGLQFLIQYYNGEERAKGNILERFSAQQFPDLHSELNLSSLELGDSALYFCASSARDRGSHEQYFGPGTRLTVT.

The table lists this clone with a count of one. The CDR3 is CASSLDYIWALWGNEQFF. The CDR3 DNA reads as TGTGCCAGCAGCTTAGATTATATTTGGGCCCTTTGGGGCAATGAGCAGTTCTTC. This chain uses TRBV7-2 with TRBJ2-1, with D unresolved. This CDR3 has 18 residues. Germline assignment: CDR1 SGHTA and CDR2 FQGNSA. V lost 1 base, J lost 6 bases, and 22 bases lay in between.

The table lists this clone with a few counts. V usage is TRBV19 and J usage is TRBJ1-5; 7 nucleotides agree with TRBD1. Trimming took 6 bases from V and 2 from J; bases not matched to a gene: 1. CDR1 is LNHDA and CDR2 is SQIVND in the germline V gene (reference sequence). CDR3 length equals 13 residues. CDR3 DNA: TGTGCCAGTAGAGACAGGGGCAATCAGCCCCAGCATTTT. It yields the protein CASRDRGNQPQHF.

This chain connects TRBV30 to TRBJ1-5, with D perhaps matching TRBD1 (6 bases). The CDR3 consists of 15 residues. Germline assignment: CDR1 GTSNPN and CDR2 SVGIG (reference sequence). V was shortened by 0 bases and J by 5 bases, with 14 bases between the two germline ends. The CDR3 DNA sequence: TGTGCCTGGAGTGTACTTGGGGGGCAAGATCAGCCCCAGCATTTT. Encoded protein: CAWSVLGGQDQPQHF.

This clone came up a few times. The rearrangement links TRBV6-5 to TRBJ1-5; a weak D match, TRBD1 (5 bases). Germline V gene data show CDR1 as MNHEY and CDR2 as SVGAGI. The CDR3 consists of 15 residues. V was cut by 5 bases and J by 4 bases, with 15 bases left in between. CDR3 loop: CASSLDRDPNQPQHF. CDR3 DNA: TGTGCCAGCAGTCTTGACCGGGACCCAAATCAGCCCCAGCATTTT.

The CDR3 loop is CASSFVTSTDTQYF. CDR3 bases: TGTGCCAGCAGCTTCGTGACTAGCACAGATACGCAGTATTTT. The genes are TRBV11-2 and TRBJ2-3; unclear D gene. Trimming cost V 3 bases and J 0 bases, with 7 bases left between them. CDR1 SGHAT and CDR2 FQNNGV come from the germline V gene. The CDR3 runs 14 residues.

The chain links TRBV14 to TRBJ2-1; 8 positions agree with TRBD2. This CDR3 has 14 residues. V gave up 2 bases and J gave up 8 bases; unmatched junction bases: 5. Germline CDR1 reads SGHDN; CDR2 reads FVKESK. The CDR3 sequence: CASSQSRGEDEQFF. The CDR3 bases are TGTGCCAGCAGCCAATCGCGGGGGGAGGATGAGCAGTTCTTC.

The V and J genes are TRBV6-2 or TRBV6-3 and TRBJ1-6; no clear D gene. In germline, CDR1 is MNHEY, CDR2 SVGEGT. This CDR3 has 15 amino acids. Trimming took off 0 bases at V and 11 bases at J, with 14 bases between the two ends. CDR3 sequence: CASSYSPSFVAPLHF. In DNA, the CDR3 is TGTGCCAGCAGTTACTCTCCGAGTTTCGTGGCACCCCTCCACTTT.

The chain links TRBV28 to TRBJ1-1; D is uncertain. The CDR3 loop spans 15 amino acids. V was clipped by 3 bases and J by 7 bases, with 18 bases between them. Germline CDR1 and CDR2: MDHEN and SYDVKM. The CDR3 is CASSFETAYMVEAFF. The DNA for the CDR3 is TGTGCCAGCAGTTTCGAGACGGCTTATATGGTTGAAGCTTTCTTT.

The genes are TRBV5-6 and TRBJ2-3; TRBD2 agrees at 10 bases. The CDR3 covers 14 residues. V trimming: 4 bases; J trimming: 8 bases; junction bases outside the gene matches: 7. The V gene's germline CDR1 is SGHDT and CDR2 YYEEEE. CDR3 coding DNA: TGTGCCAGCAGCCGAAGCGGGGGGGCCAGTACGCAGTATTTT. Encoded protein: CASSRSGGASTQYF.

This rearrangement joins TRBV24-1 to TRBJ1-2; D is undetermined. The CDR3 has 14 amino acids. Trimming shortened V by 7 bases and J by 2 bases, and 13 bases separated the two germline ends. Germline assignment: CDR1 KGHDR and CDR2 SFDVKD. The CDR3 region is CATRRSGENYGYTF. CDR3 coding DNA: TGTGCCACCAGGAGGAGCGGGGAGAACTATGGCTACACCTTC.

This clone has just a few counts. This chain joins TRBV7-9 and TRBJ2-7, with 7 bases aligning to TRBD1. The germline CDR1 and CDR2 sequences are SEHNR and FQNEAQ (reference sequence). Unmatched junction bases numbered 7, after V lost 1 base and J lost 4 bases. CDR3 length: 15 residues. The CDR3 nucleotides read TGTGCCAGCAGCTTAGTAGAACAGGGGTCGTACGAGCAGTACTTC. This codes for CASSLVEQGSYEQYF.

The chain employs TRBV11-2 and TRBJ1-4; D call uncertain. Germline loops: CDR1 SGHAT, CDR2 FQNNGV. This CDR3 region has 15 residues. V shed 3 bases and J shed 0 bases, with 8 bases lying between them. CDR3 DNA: TGTGCCAGCAGCTTCGGCAAAGCAACTAATGAAAAACTGTTTTTT. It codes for CASSFGKATNEKLFF.

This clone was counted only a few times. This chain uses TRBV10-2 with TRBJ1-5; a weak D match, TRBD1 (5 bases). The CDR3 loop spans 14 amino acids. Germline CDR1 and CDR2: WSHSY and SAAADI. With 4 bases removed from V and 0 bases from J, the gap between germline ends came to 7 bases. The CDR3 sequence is CASSATGSNQPQHF. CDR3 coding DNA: TGCGCCAGCAGTGCAACAGGTAGCAATCAGCCCCAGCATTTT.